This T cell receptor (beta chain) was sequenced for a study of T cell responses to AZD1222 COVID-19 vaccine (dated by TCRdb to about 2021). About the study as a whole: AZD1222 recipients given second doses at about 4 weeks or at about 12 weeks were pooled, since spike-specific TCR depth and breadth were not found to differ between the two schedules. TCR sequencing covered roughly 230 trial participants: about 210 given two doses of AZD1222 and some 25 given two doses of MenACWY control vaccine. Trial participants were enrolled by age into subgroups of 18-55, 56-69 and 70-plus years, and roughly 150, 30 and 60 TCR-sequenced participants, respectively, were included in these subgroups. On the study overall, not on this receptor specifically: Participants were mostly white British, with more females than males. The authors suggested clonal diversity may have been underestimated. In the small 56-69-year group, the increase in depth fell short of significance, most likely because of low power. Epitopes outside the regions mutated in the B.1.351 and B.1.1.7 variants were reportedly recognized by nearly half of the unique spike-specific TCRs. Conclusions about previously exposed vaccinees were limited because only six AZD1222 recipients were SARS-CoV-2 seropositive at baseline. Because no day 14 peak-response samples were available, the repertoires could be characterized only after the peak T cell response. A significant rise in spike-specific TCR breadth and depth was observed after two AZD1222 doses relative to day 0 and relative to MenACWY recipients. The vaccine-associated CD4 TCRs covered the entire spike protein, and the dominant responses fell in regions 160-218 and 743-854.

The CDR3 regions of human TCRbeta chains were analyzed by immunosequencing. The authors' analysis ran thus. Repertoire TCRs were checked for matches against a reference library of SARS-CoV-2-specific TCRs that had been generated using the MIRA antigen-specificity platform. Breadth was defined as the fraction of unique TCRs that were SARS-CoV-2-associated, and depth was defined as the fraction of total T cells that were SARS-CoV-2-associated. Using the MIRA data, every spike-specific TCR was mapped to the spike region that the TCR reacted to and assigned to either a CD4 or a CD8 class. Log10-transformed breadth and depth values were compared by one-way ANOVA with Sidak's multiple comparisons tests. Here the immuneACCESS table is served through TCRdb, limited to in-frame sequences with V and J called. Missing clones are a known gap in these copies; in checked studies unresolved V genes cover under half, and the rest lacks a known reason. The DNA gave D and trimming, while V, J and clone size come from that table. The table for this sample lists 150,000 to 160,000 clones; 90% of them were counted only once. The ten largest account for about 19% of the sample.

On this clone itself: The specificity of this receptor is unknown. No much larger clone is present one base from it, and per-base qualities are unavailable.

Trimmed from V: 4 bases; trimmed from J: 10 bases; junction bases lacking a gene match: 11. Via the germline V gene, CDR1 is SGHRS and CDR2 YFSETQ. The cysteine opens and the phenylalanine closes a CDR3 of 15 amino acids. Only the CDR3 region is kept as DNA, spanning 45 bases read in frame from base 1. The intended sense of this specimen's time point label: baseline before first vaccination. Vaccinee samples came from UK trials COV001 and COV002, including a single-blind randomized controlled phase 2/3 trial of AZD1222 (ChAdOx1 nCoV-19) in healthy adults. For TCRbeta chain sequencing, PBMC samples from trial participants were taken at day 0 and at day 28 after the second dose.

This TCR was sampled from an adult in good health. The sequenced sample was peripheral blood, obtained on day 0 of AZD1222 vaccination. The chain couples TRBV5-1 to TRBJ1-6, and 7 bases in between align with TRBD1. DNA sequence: TGCGCCAGCAGCACCAGGACAGGCTTGGACTCACCCCTCCACTTT. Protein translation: CASSTRTGLDSPLHF.